The 18 T cell receptor beta chains below were found in one sample sequenced in a study of neoadjuvant anti-PD-1 for oral cavity cancer. Generated by immunoSEQ multiplex PCR, the TCRdb table keeps only in-frame clones and is missing some. The sample carries about 61,000 clones, approximately 79% recorded once. The starting material was PBMCs, obtained before nivolumab (anti-PD-1) treatment. Receptors were obtained from a person aged 35 to 85 with oral cavity squamous cell carcinoma.

This clone was observed a handful of times. This sequence joins TRBV14 and TRBJ1-1; D is undetermined. The germline gives CDR1 SGHDN, CDR2 FVKESK. The CDR3 has 13 amino acids. Trimming stripped 0 bases from V and 6 bases from J, with 8 bases between. CDR3 sequence reads: CASSQEAASEAFF. The CDR3 nucleotides are TGTGCCAGCAGCCAAGAAGCAGCGTCTGAAGCTTTCTTT.

The chain joins TRBV10-1 to TRBJ2-5, with D tentatively TRBD2 (5 bases). The V gene's germline CDR1 is WNHNN and CDR2 SYGVQD (reference sequence). Trimming took off 2 bases at V and 7 bases at J, with 11 bases between the two ends. The CDR3 extends over 13 amino acids. CDR3 region: CASSERERGTQYF. In nucleotides, the CDR3 is TGCGCCAGCAGTGAGAGGGAGCGCGGGACCCAGTACTTC.

The chain couples TRBV5-1 to TRBJ2-5, with TRBD2 as a possible D gene (6 bases). The CDR3 runs 14 residues. The germline CDR1 and CDR2 sequences are SGHRS and YFSETQ. The V end lost 4 bases, the J end lost 5 bases, and 15 bases lay between the germline ends. The CDR3 is CASSPGGGRETQYF. The CDR3, as DNA: TGCGCCAGCAGCCCTGGGGGAGGTCGCGAGACCCAGTACTTC. The whole variable domain, filled in from reference TRBV5-1 and TRBJ2-5, reads KAGVTQTPRYLIKTRGQQVTLSCSPISGHRSVSWYQQTPGQGLQFLFEYFSETQRNKGNFPGRFSGRQFSNSRSEMNVSTLELGDSALYLCASSPGGGRETQYFGPGTRLLVL.

The chain uses TRBV5-6 and TRBJ1-4; D unresolved. Trimming removed 2 bases at V and 8 bases at J, with 10 bases between. The CDR3 totals 13 residues. Germline-derived CDR1 and CDR2 are SGHDT and YYEEEE. CDR3 DNA sequence: TGTGCCAGCAGCTTTCCGGCCGACGAAAAACTGTTTTTT. Protein product: CASSFPADEKLFF. The full variable domain, its missing parts supplied by reference TRBV5-6 and TRBJ1-4, is DAGVTQSPTHLIKTRGQQVTLRCSPKSGHDTVSWYQQALGQGPQFIFQYYEEEERQRGNFPDRFSGHQFPNYSSELNVNALLLGDSALYLCASSFPADEKLFFGSGTQLSVL.

This clone was found once. The rearrangement uses TRBV27 and TRBJ2-7; tentative D call: TRBD1 (5 bases). The CDR3 contains 12 residues. Germline CDR1 and CDR2: MNHEY and SMNVEV (reference sequence). V dropped 5 bases and J dropped 3 bases, with 8 bases sitting between them. The CDR3 here is CASSQGRYEQYF. CDR3 DNA sequence: TGTGCCAGCAGTCAGGGCCGCTACGAGCAGTACTTC.

The CDR3 DNA sequence: TGTGCCAGCAGCTTATGGCGGGAATGGGCAGATACGCAGTATTTT. As protein: CASSLWREWADTQYF. The rearrangement uses TRBV7-9 and TRBJ2-3; maybe TRBD2 (6 bases). CDR1 and CDR2 (germline): SEHNR, FQNEAQ (reference sequence). CDR3 length: 15 amino acids. The germline V and J ends were trimmed by 2 bases and 4 bases, with 13 bases remaining between them.

The V and J genes are TRBV28 and TRBJ1-1, with D perhaps matching TRBD1 (6 bases). Looked up from germline, CDR1 is MDHEN and CDR2 is SYDVKM. The length of the CDR3 is 12 residues. The germline V and J ends were trimmed by 6 bases and 5 bases, with 10 bases remaining between them. CDR3 protein: CASRAGETEAFF. In DNA form, the CDR3 reads TGTGCCAGCAGAGCAGGGGAAACTGAAGCTTTCTTT.

V usage is TRBV19 and J usage is TRBJ1-2; tentatively, D is TRBD1 (5 bases). With 7 bases removed from V and 5 bases from J, the gap between germline ends came to 17 bases. The CDR3 extends over 14 amino acids. CDR1 is LNHDA and CDR2 is SQIVND in the germline V gene (reference sequence). The CDR3 sequence is CASKDSRWEYGYTF. The CDR3 DNA reads as TGTGCCAGTAAAGACAGCAGGTGGGAATATGGCTACACCTTC.

The chain combines TRBV6-1 with TRBJ1-2; a weak D match, TRBD1 (6 bases). The V gene lost 7 bases and the J gene lost 7 bases, with 13 bases spanning the gap. The CDR3 loop spans 12 amino acids. The V gene's germline CDR1 is MNHNS and CDR2 SASEGT. The CDR3 here is CASMVAGVGYTF. The CDR3 DNA is TGTGCCAGCATGGTGGCAGGGGTTGGCTACACCTTC.

J is TRBJ1-4 and V is TRBV5-4; TRBD1 aligns across 9 bases. Unmatched junction bases numbered 10, after V lost 2 bases and J lost 5 bases. Germline assignment: CDR1 SGHNT and CDR2 YYREEE (reference sequence). This CDR3 has 17 amino acids. CDR3 in DNA: TGTGCCAGCAGCTTTAAGGTTTTCGGGACAGGGAATGAAAAACTGTTTTTT. This encodes CASSFKVFGTGNEKLFF.

The gene calls are TRBV9 and TRBJ1-2; maybe TRBD1 (6 bases). The CDR3 has 14 residues. V was trimmed by 6 bases and J by 8 bases, leaving 20 bases between them. Germline V gives CDR1 SGDLS, CDR2 YYNGEE. CDR3 in DNA: TGTGCCAGCACCGTCATGGTCAGGGGTGAAGGCTACACCTTC. It translates to CASTVMVRGEGYTF.

This rearrangement joins TRBV15 to TRBJ2-5, with 10 bases that match TRBD1. Germline V gene data show CDR1 as LNHNV and CDR2 as YYDKDF (reference sequence). CDR3 length equals 16 residues. The trim removed 1 base at V and 5 bases at J, leaving 7 bases unmatched. The CDR3 loop is CATSRVGDRGTETQYF. As DNA, the CDR3 is TGTGCCACCAGCAGAGTTGGGGACAGGGGAACGGAGACCCAGTACTTC. Using reference TRBV15 and TRBJ2-5 for the parts outside the CDR3, the full variable domain is DAMVIQNPRYQVTQFGKPVTLSCSQTLNHNVMYWYQQKSSQAPKLLFHYYDKDFNNEADTPDNFQSRRPNTSFCFLDIRSPGLGDTAMYLCATSRVGDRGTETQYFGPGTRLLVL.

The chain carries TRBV6-6 and TRBJ1-2, with no clear D. Trimming cost V 8 bases and J 0 bases, with 7 bases left between them. Per germline, CDR1 MNHNY and CDR2 SVGAGI (reference sequence). This CDR3 has 12 amino acids. The CDR3 protein is CASQEANYGYTF. CDR3 bases: TGTGCCAGCCAGGAGGCTAACTATGGCTACACCTTC.

The chain joins TRBV5-6 to TRBJ1-2; D is unresolved. Germline V gene lookup returns CDR1 SGHDT and CDR2 YYEEEE. The CDR3 totals 12 residues. Trimming shortened V by 4 bases and J by 4 bases, and 8 bases separated the two germline ends. The CDR3 sequence is CASSTSGYGYTF. The CDR3 nucleotides are TGTGCCAGCAGCACATCGGGCTATGGCTACACCTTC. Together with reference TRBV5-6 and TRBJ1-2, the CDR3 gives the full variable domain: DAGVTQSPTHLIKTRGQQVTLRCSPKSGHDTVSWYQQALGQGPQFIFQYYEEEERQRGNFPDRFSGHQFPNYSSELNVNALLLGDSALYLCASSTSGYGYTFGSGTRLTVV.

The CDR3 region is CASSPLDETQYF. The CDR3 DNA reads TGTGCCAGCAGCCCCCTAGATGAGACCCAGTACTTC. J is TRBJ2-5 and V is TRBV7-9; D is ambiguous. The CDR3 consists of 12 residues. Germline V gives CDR1 SEHNR, CDR2 FQNEAQ (reference sequence). V was cut by 5 bases and J by 5 bases, with 9 bases left in between.

Only a few counts were recorded for this clone. The junction does not match germline at one end; this may be a read error. The chain carries TRBV18 and TRBJ2-7, with D tentatively TRBD2 (6 bases). The germline gives CDR1 KGHSH, CDR2 LQKENI. The CDR3 spans 15 residues. The CDR3 DNA is TGTGCCAGCTCCCCACCCGCGGGACGGAAGCACGAGCAGTACTTC. Translation: CASSPPAGRKHEQYF.

This clone came up a few times. The J gene is TRBJ1-2, the V gene TRBV11-2, with D possibly matching TRBD1 (6 bases). The length of the CDR3 is 15 residues. V gave up 3 bases and J gave up 0 bases, with 11 bases separating them. Germline V CDR1 and CDR2: SGHAT, FQNNGV. CDR3 nucleotide sequence: TGTGCCAGCAGCTTCGGGGGGCCCGCTAACTATGGCTACACCTTC. This gives the protein CASSFGGPANYGYTF.

The rearrangement joins TRBV9 to TRBJ2-1, with D unresolved. Trimming removed 4 bases at V and 3 bases at J, with 14 bases between. The CDR3 runs 15 residues. The V gene's germline CDR1 is SGDLS and CDR2 YYNGEE. The CDR3 DNA is TGTGCCAGCAGCCCCCAGATTCGTCGCTACAATGAGCAGTTCTTC. Translation gives CASSPQIRRYNEQFF.